The following is a T cell receptor (beta chain) sequence with its context. Its antigen is not known. The assay was immunoSEQ multiplex PCR, and TCRdb's table has in-frame clones only and misses some. Of some 270,000 clones detected, approximately 86% appear once; the ten largest clones hold around 1%. This sample was included in a study of cytomegalovirus exposure and HLA in healthy donors. Germline V lookup: CDR1 MNHEY, CDR2 SVGAGI. The CDR3 is 13 residues long. Trimming removed 6 bases from V and 8 bases from J, with 13 bases in between. Study results and limitations: Some public TCRs appeared in many individuals, while most sequences were rare.

The chain carries TRBV6-5 and TRBJ1-4; D uncertain. This TCR was sampled from a woman under 30 in good health and CMV-seronegative. Sample: PBMCs. The CDR3 sequence is CASRRSLWEKLFF. The CDR3 DNA reads TGTGCCAGCAGGAGGTCCCTGTGGGAAAAACTGTTTTTT.